This T cell receptor (beta chain) was captured in a study of T cell responses to AZD1222 COVID-19 vaccine. Study-level points and caveats: The repertoires were collected only after the peak T cell response.

The germline gives CDR1 MNHNS, CDR2 SASEGT. V was clipped by 0 bases and J by 2 bases, with 12 bases between them. The CDR3 totals 16 residues. Only a few counts were recorded for this clone. Its specificity is unknown. The table came from immunoSEQ multiplex PCR; TCRdb's copy has only in-frame clones and leaves some out. Of 60,000 to 75,000 clones in the sample, around four fifths were seen once. The sequence was collected from an adult who received the AZD1222 COVID-19 vaccine. Sequenced here: peripheral blood, sampled 28 days after the second AZD1222 dose. This sequence joins TRBV6-1 and TRBJ2-3; no firm D call. CDR3: CASSEALQDFTDTQYF. CDR3 in DNA: TGTGCCAGCAGTGAAGCGCTTCAGGATTTCACAGATACGCAGTATTTT.